This T cell receptor beta chain is drawn from a study of EBV T-cell therapy then PD-1 blockade in nasopharyngeal carcinoma. Trimming at V came to 6 bases and at J to 2 bases, leaving 8 bases not matched to a gene. Germline V gene sequence: CDR1 MNHEY, CDR2 SMNVEV (reference sequence). The CDR3 is made up of 15 amino acids. Points on this clone: Antigen specificity is unknown.

The treatment is: AdE1-LMPpoly-expanded autologous EBV-specific T-cell therapy followed by anti-PD-1 nivolumab. Profiling relied on immunoSEQ multiplex PCR, and the TCRdb table lists in-frame clones only, not all of them. This table has 19,000 or so clones, around 80% appearing once. The sample consisted of CD8+ T cells from blood, taken at day 0 from a patient whose treatment included autologous EBV-specific T cells and nivolumab. The receptor was derived from a man in his forties with nasopharyngeal carcinoma. The V gene is TRBV27, the J gene TRBJ2-3; 7 bases are a match to TRBD2. CDR3 sequence (DNA): TGTGCCAGCAGCTCGGGGGGAGGTTACACAGATACGCAGTATTTT. This codes for CASSSGGGYTDTQYF.